This T cell receptor beta chain was retrieved from a study of CD8+ T cells in alopecia areata. Study details: Treatment comprised oral tofacitinib, 5 to 10 mg twice daily, in treated patients. General study results and limits: Patients displayed less clarity in TCR sharing than mice, a finding possibly related to HLA.

Extraction and reverse transcription of RNA yielded cDNA as the sequencing template. Assay: immunoSEQ multiplex PCR; the TCRdb copy retains only in-frame clones and omits some. The sample shows tens of thousands of clones, roughly 60% of them seen only once. Germline loops: CDR1 SGDLS, CDR2 YYNGEE. This CDR3 is 15 amino acids long. V lost 0 bases to trimming and J lost 5 bases; unmatched junction nucleotides: 3. This clone appeared a single time. What it binds is not known. V usage is TRBV9 and J usage is TRBJ2-7; 12 bases match TRBD2. The receptor was isolated from a human donor with alopecia areata. The input for sequencing was CD8+ T cells sorted from blood, taken at week 0. The CDR3 region is CASSVGRLAGDEQYF. The CDR3 bases are TGTGCCAGCAGCGTAGGTCGACTAGCGGGAGACGAGCAGTACTTC.